This TCR beta chain originates from a study of OX40 agonist ivuxolimab in advanced cancers. The data were produced by immunoSEQ multiplex PCR, yet TCRdb's version contains in-frame clones alone and is incomplete. The table includes about 77,000 clones, around 94% detected once. CDR1 and CDR2 (germline): MNHEY, SMNVEV (reference sequence). V was cut by 8 bases and J by 0 bases, with 8 bases left in between. The CDR3 length is 12 residues. This receptor was taken from an adult with an advanced solid tumor such as melanoma, head and neck, liver or kidney cancer. V is TRBV27 and J is TRBJ2-7; D call uncertain. Sequenced material: CD4+ or CD8+ T cells sorted from blood, taken in a trial of the OX40 agonist ivuxolimab. In DNA form, the CDR3 reads TGTGCCAGCTTCTCGGTCTCCTACGAGCAGTACTTC. Translation gives CASFSVSYEQYF.